This T cell receptor beta chain was sequenced in a study of cytomegalovirus exposure and HLA in healthy donors listed by TCRdb under 2017. About the investigation overall: According to a later analysis, the 120 or so validation repertoires were produced on the same platform as the roughly 700 repertoires of the first cohort. The aim of the study was to test whether cataloging public T cell receptors could identify signatures of past pathogen exposure. A separate validation cohort of approximately 130 different subjects was used in addition to the roughly 700-subject first cohort. To predict cytomegalovirus infection status, the study combined high-throughput TCR immunosequencing, statistical association of individual TCRs with disease status, and machine learning.

Receptor amplification or capture employed the immunoSEQ multiplex PCR assay. Regarding the original processing steps: A statistical classification framework was developed to diagnose cytomegalovirus status using the catalog of TCR beta chain sequences. Imported from immuneACCESS, the table was reduced by TCRdb to in-frame sequences with V and J called. These copies leave out some clones; in studies compared against another copy, an unresolved V gene accounts for under half, and the cause of the remainder is not known. That table furnishes V, J and clone size, whereas the DNA furnished D and trimming. The sample profile shows more than 300,000 clones; roughly 90% of them were found once. The biggest ten clones account for 0.83% of the sample. The donors were included in the validation cohort of approximately 130 subjects, a group kept apart from the roughly 670-subject first cohort. To note about this clone: This clone's antigen is unknown. No qualities accompany the bases; no much larger clone lies one base away.

CDR1 and CDR2 were assigned from the germline V gene as SGHDN and FVKESK. The CDR3 sequence holds 16 residues, the cysteine and phenylalanine included. Of the read, only the CDR3 DNA is kept; its 48 bases are in frame from base 1. Ends trimmed: V by 0 bases, J by 6 bases; bases unmatched to a gene: 7. Results and caveats for the whole study, not just this receptor: A total of fewer than 200 TCR beta chains were listed by the study as associated with cytomegalovirus. The authors suggested that the approach could potentially be generalized to other disease states and immunological phenotypes. Three of the identified cytomegalovirus-associated TCR beta chains were confirmed in vitro to be specific for cytomegalovirus antigens. In a later analysis, TCRs clustered in the first cohort were found to also tend to co-occur in the approximately 110 validation repertoires, with around 94% of cluster scores above 0. In both the original and validation cohorts, the classifier was reported to diagnose cytomegalovirus status with high specificity and sensitivity. All 120 or so repertoires were used to score co-occurrence in the validation cohort in a later analysis, because that analysis had no HLA typing for the cohort. Most TCR sequences were observed very rarely across donors, whereas some public TCRs were present in many individuals.

Material: PBMCs. This clonotype was obtained from a woman younger than 30 in good health and CMV-seronegative. The chain was built from TRBV14 and TRBJ2-1, with 8 bases in between that match TRBD2. The nucleotide sequence is given as TGTGCCAGCAGCCAAGAAAAGCGGGGGTGGGGCAATGAGCAGTTCTTC. It codes for CASSQEKRGWGNEQFF.